Listed below are T cell receptor beta chains from one sample, sequenced in a study of CD8+ T cells in alopecia areata. Clones were read by immunoSEQ multiplex PCR, and TCRdb kept only the in-frame ones, dropping some. The data contain fewer than 250,000 clones, 60% of them singletons. Sequences were derived from CD4+ T cells sorted from blood, sampled at week 4, from a patient treated with tofacitinib. These receptors were collected from a human donor with alopecia areata. Both conserved end residues are part of each CDR3. The D gene is left open where the match is weak. Clone sizes are given selectively: once, few, many, or a class where the clone is expanded.

TRBJ2-1	NA	few	TRBV5-1	TGCGCCAGCAGCGCCCTAGGGGGGGCGCAGGTTGAGCAGTTCTTC	CASSALGGAQVEQFF
TRBJ2-1	NA	NA	TRBV6-4	TGTGCCAGCAGTGCTGTTCCGGGTTCAACGAAGCAGTTCTTC	CASSAVPGSTKQFF
TRBJ2-1	NA	NA	TRBV28	TGTGCCAGCAGTTCCCAACTCCCGGGACACTACAATGAGCAGTTCTTC	CASSSQLPGHYNEQFF
TRBJ1-1	NA	NA	TRBV30	TGTGCCTGGAGTAAAGGGCTCATGAACACTGAAGCTTTCTTT	CAWSKGLMNTEAFF
TRBJ1-2	TRBD1	few	TRBV4-1	TGCGCCAGCAGCCAAGATCCGCGTCCAGGGGGGAAAGCTAACTATGGCTACACCTTC	CASSQDPRPGGKANYGYTF
TRBJ2-7	NA	few	TRBV19	TGTGCCAGTAGTCACCGGGGATTTCTCGTGGACGAGCAGTACTTC	CASSHRGFLVDEQYF
TRBJ1-1	NA	NA	TRBV29-1	TGCAGCGAAAGACAGAGTCCAAACACTGAAGCTTTCTTT	CSERQSPNTEAFF
TRBJ2-4	TRBD2	NA	TRBV7-2	TGTGCCAGCAGCCGTGGAGCGGGAGTATCCAAAAACATTCAGTACTTC	CASSRGAGVSKNIQYF
TRBJ1-5	NA	few	TRBV5-1	TGCGCCAGCAGCTTGGCGGGGAACAATCAGCCCCAGCATTTT	CASSLAGNNQPQHF
TRBJ1-2	NA	NA	TRBV30	TGTGCCTGGACCATGAGGGGGGGCCGTGACTATGGCTACACCTTC	CAWTMRGGRDYGYTF
TRBJ2-4	NA	few	TRBV29-1	TGCAGCGTTCTAAAGACTGGCCAGCGCCCAATCATGGGGAACATTCAGTACTTC	CSVLKTGQRPIMGNIQYF
TRBJ1-2	NA	NA	TRBV30	TGTGCCTGGAGTGTCGAGTATGGCTACACCTTC	CAWSVEYGYTF
TRBJ2-3	NA	NA	TRBV29-1	TGCAGCGCGGGGGTCCCCGATACGCAGTATTTT	CSAGVPDTQYF
TRBJ2-1	NA	many	TRBV18	TGTGCCAGCTCACCAGGCAGGGCCAGCAATGAGCAGTTCTTC	CASSPGRASNEQFF
TRBJ1-1	TRBD1	NA	TRBV5-1	TGCGCCAGCAGCTTGGCCCCAGGACAGGGGATGAACACTGAAGCTTTCTTT	CASSLAPGQGMNTEAFF
TRBJ2-1	NA	few	TRBV29-1	TGCAGCGTTGAAGAGGAAGGGTATGAGCAGTTCTTC	CSVEEEGYEQFF
TRBJ1-5	NA	few	TRBV2	TGTGCCAGCAGTGAAGTGGGCGGGCGGCAGCCCCAGCATTTT	CASSEVGGRQPQHF
TRBJ2-7	NA	NA	TRBV9	TGTGCCAGCAGCGTAGGGCCCAGCTTGGACGAGCAGTACTTC	CASSVGPSLDEQYF
TRBJ2-3	TRBD2	few	TRBV6-5	TGTGCCAGCAGCGAGGTAGCGGGAGCAAGAGATACGCAGTATTTT	CASSEVAGARDTQYF
TRBJ2-7	NA	NA	TRBV5-1	TGCGCCAGCAGCTTGGAGGATTTGGAACTTACGAAGCAGTACTTC	CASSLEDLELTKQYF
TRBJ2-1	TRBD2	NA	TRBV6-5	TGTGCCAGCGCCCGACGTGGACTAGCCTACAATGAGCAGTTCTTC	CASARRGLAYNEQFF
TRBJ2-2	NA	NA	TRBV7-3	TGTGCCAGCAGCTTACGAGGGACGGAGAACACCGGGGAGCTGTTTTTT	CASSLRGTENTGELFF
TRBJ2-3	NA	NA	TRBV29-1	TGCAGCGTTGAAGGGGGTGATACGCAGTATTTT	CSVEGGDTQYF
TRBJ2-7	NA	NA	TRBV6-5	TGTGCCAGCAGTTACAGGGGCAGGGTGGGCTCCTACGAGCAGTACTTC	CASSYRGRVGSYEQYF
TRBJ2-7	NA	few	TRBV19	TGTGCCAGTAGTATCGGTCGGTCCGGGGGAGGAATTGCCTACGAGCAGTACTTC	CASSIGRSGGGIAYEQYF
TRBJ2-2	NA	NA	TRBV9	TGTGCCAGCAGCCCCCTTAGCGGGAACACCGGGGAGCTGTTTTTT	CASSPLSGNTGELFF